The sequence of this TCR beta chain was determined in a study of T cell responses to AZD1222 COVID-19 vaccine. Details on this clone: No antigen is known for it.

Germline CDR1 is SGDLS and CDR2 is YYNGEE. CDR3 length: 14 residues. Trimming left V 3 bases short and J 4 bases short, with 13 bases between. Findings and limits, study-wide: The repertoires were collected only after the peak T cell response. Nearly half of spike-specific TCRs reportedly go after variant regions that carry no mutations. With two AZD1222 doses given, Spike-specific TCR breadth and depth both rose.

Method: immunoSEQ multiplex PCR; TCRdb's copy keeps in-frame clones and lacks some. The sample lists about 150,000 clones; 86% were seen once. This material consisted of peripheral blood, taken 28 days after the second AZD1222 dose. This clonotype was obtained from an adult who received the AZD1222 COVID-19 vaccine. This chain connects TRBV9 to TRBJ1-2, with D uncertain. Here the CDR3 reads CASSAEEGLYGYTF. CDR3 in DNA: TGTGCCAGCAGCGCAGAGGAAGGCCTCTATGGCTACACCTTC.